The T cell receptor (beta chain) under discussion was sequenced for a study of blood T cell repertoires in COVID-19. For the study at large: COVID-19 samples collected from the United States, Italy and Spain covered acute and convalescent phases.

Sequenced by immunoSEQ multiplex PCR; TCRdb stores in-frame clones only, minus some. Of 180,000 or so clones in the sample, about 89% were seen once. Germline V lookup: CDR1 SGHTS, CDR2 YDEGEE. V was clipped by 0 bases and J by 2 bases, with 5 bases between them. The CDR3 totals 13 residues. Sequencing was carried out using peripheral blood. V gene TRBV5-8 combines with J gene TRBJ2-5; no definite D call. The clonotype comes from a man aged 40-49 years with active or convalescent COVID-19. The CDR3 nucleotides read TGTGCCAGCAGCTTGGCCAGGCAAGAGACCCAGTACTTC. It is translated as CASSLARQETQYF.